This T cell receptor beta chain was recovered during a study of T-cell reconstitution after alpha-beta-depleted transplantation in children. A library of TCRbeta sequences, prepared with unique molecular identifiers, was generated. TCRdb itself ran the PCR reads through MiXCR, one entry per CDR3 protein. The table has some 340,000 distinct CDR3 sequences, around a tenth seen once. The junction had 11 bases not matched to a gene; V was cut back by 1 base and J by 2 bases. In germline, CDR1 is MGHDK, CDR2 SYGVNS. The CDR3 spans 17 residues. The sequenced sample was PBMCs from the stem cell graft donor, obtained from the stem cell graft. This chain links TRBV25-1 with TRBJ2-7, with TRBD1 identical over 7 bases. The clonotype was recovered from a human donor who donated a stem cell graft to a child with acute lymphoblastic leukemia. Here the CDR3 reads CASSELGLGQWPYEQYF. CDR3 DNA: TGTGCCAGCAGTGAATTAGGTCTGGGACAGTGGCCCTACGAGCAGTACTTC.